This TCR beta chain comes out of a study of siplizumab effects on memory and regulatory T cells. Notes on this clone: The target antigen is unknown. This is likely an artifact of a read error, given a far larger clone one base away.

TCRdb's table, derived via immunoSEQ multiplex PCR, lists solely in-frame clones and lacks some. The repertoire includes approximately 15,000 clones, less than 55% of them detected once, and over 6.5% sits in the top ten. Cells from the mixed lymphocyte reaction underwent coculture for five to six days at 37 degrees C. Points from the study as a whole: Major contributors to the alloresponse seemed to be naive T cells, which also appeared more diverse than memory cells. Siplizumab conditions gave an average of almost 70% Treg-derived mappable alloreactive CD4+ clones, versus 26.9% for controls. Significantly reduced by siplizumab was the cumulative frequency of alloreactive sequences, namely those traceable to unstimulated CD4+ memory cells.

CDR3 size: 12 residues. Trimming cost V 3 bases and J 5 bases, with 11 bases left between them. CDR1 and CDR2 (germline): GTSNPN, SVGIG (reference sequence). This receptor was obtained from a human donor in good health; the cells came from an allogeneic mixed lymphocyte reaction. Some clones in this sample may be carry-over from other donors' samples. Sequenced: CFSE-low (dividing) CD4+ T cells sorted from an allogeneic mixed lymphocyte reaction. The chain couples TRBV30 to TRBJ2-7, with D perhaps matching TRBD2 (6 bases). The chain's CDR3 is CAWSARRDEQYF. The CDR3, as DNA: TGTGCCTGGAGCGCGAGGAGGGACGAGCAGTACTTC.